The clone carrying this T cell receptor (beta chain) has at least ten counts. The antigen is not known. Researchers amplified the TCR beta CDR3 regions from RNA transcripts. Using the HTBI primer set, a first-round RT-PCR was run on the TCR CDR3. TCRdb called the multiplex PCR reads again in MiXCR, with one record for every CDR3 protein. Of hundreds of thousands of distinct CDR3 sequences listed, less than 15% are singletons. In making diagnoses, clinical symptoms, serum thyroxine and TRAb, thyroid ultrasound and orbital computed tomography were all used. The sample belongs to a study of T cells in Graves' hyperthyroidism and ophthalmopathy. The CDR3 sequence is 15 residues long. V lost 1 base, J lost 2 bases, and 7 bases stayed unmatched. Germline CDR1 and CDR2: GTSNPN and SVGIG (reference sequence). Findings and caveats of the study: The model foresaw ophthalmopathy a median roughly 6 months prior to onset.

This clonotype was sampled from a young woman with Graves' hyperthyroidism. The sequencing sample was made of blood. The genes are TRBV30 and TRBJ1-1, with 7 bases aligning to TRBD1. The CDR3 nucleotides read TGTGCCTGGAGTGCCTGGGGACAGACTAACACTGAAGCTTTCTTT. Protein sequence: CAWSAWGQTNTEAFF. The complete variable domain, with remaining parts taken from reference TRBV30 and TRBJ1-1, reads SQTIHQWPATLVQPVGSPLSLECTVEGTSNPNLYWYRQAAGRGLQLLFYSVGIGQISSEVPQNLSASRPQDRQFILSSKKLLLSDSGFYLCAWSAWGQTNTEAFFGQGTRLTVV.